This TCR beta chain was retrieved from a study of cytomegalovirus exposure and HLA in healthy donors. General study points: The study labeled more than 150 TCR beta chains cytomegalovirus-associated.

Turning to this clone: Its antigen remains unidentified.

This CDR3 contains 14 residues. The trim removed 4 bases at V and 3 bases at J, leaving 5 bases unmatched. Germline loops: CDR1 LNHDA, CDR2 SQIVND (reference sequence). This table comes from immunoSEQ multiplex PCR, and its TCRdb copy is limited to in-frame clones, with some not included. The data contain roughly 190,000 clones, around 86% of them seen just once; the ten biggest clones take up almost 1.5%. Donors came from a validation cohort of over a hundred subjects, distinct from the first 666-subject cohort. V usage is TRBV19 and J usage is TRBJ2-7; 8 nucleotides agree with TRBD1. Sequenced sample: PBMCs. This TCR came from a woman between 18 and 30 years old in good health and CMV-seronegative. CDR3 nucleotide sequence: TGTGCCAGTAGTAAAAGGACAGGGAACTACGAGCAGTACTTC. This translates into CASSKRTGNYEQYF.